This T cell receptor beta chain was sequenced during a study of cytomegalovirus exposure and HLA in healthy donors. This clone has only one observation. With 60 Vbeta and 13 Jbeta primers, the PCR was carried out. The table came from immunoSEQ multiplex PCR; TCRdb's copy has only in-frame clones and leaves some out. The data contain about 210,000 clones, 82% of them seen just once; the ten biggest clones take up around 6%. Germline V gives CDR1 LGHNA, CDR2 YNFKEQ. The CDR3 is made up of 13 amino acids. V lost 4 bases and J lost 2; bases outside the gene matches: 2. Sample: PBMCs. This clonotype was sampled from a man aged 35-49 years in good health and CMV-seropositive. The V call is TRBV4-2, the J call TRBJ2-7; 7 bases are a match to TRBD1. The CDR3 loop reads CASSRDRTYEQYF. DNA of the CDR3: TGTGCCAGCAGCCGGGACAGAACCTACGAGCAGTACTTC.